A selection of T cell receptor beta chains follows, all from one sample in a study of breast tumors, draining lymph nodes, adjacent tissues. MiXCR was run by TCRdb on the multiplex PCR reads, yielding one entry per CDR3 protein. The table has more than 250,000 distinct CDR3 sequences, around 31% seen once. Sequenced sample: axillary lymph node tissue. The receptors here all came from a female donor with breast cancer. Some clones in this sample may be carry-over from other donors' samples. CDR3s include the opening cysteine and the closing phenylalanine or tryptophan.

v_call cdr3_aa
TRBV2 CASSGSGSAFEQYF
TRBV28 CASSFTDRVQFF
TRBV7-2 CASSSGHSGTDTQYF
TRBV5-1 CASSLLAGGSDEQFF
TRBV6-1 CASRTSGKETQYF
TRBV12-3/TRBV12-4 CASRPGTSFYNEQFF
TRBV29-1 CSVEDTGGAGPQHF
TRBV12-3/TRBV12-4 CASSPSTGTPQPVNEQFF
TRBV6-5 CASSYSLAGERELFF
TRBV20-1 CSANRLGTRVYTF
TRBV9 CASSGGEGSNQPQHF
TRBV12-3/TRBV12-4 CARRSGTRNEQFF
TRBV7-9 CASSLVEGGKDEQFF
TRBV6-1 CASRGTGVNEQYF
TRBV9 CASSVVGQGDTQYF
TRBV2 CASSVSGDGTNEKLFF
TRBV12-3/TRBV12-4 CASSLAAGPYYGYTF
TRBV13 CASSLFGRFTF
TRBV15 CATSRGEGGSTEAFF
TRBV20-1 CSARPGTGVGPQHF
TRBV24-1 CATSAQPQVRIVGDTQYF
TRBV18 CASSGDRGVSDTRYF
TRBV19 CASSIFYEQYF
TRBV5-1 CASSLTRSYNEQFF
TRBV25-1 CAGSSGTSGRRGYNEQFF
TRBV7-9 CASSSQGGMDTGKLFF
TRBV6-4 CASSHDSSGWNEQFF
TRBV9 CASSVGQGTGIASGELFF
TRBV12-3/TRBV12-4 CASSLASLAEQFF
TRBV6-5 CASSSPVAGDTDTQYF
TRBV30 CAWGPRTAGGGYTF
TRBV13 CASSLSTAKNIQYF
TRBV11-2 CASSLGGGRLYNEQFF
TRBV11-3 CASSLARQGGIQYF
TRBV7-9 CAGGLRASGTGSGETQYF
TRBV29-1 CSVVPGNNEQFF
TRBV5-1 CASSWVPAGAFNEQFF
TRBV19 CASSLTVADTQYF
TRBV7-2 CASSYLGTADGYTF
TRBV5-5 CASSPRQDAYEQYF
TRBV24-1 CATSDLRDLHF
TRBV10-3 CAISDNGRNSPLHF
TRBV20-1 CSARDGTRGARAHFSYNEQFF
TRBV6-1 CAGRDSGTSPYEQYF
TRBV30 CAWRPGPRDYTF
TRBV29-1 CSVEGRQGRDTQYF
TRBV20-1 CSVRTIYNEQFF
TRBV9 CASSGAGLYEQYF
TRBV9 CASSVEVVQGWRGYTF
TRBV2 CASYGLAVYNEQFF
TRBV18 CASSPRGSDTQYF